The next 3 T cell receptor beta chains were all read from a single sample in a study of control samples from healthy donors and cancer patients. Profiling relied on immunoSEQ multiplex PCR, and the TCRdb table lists in-frame clones only, not all of them. The table lists around 50,000 clones, 95% to 97% of them singletons. Sequenced material: blood. The origin of the receptors is a woman aged 30 to 39 in good health.

The V call is TRBV7-9, the J call TRBJ1-2, with 7 bases aligning to TRBD1. Losses at the gene ends were 5 bases for V and 3 bases for J; bases not matched to a gene: 9. The CDR3 spans 15 residues. Germline CDR1 and CDR2: SEHNR and FQNEAQ (reference sequence). DNA for the CDR3: TGTGCCAGCAGCCTACAGGGGAGGATGGACTATGGCTACACCTTC. This translates into CASSLQGRMDYGYTF.

The chain is built from TRBV9 and TRBJ1-3; D may be TRBD1 (5 bases). This CDR3 has 14 amino acids. V was cut by 4 bases and J by 2 bases, with 10 bases left in between. Germline V gene lookup returns CDR1 SGDLS and CDR2 YYNGEE. The CDR3 DNA sequence: TGTGCCAGCAGCCCGGACACCACTGGAAACACCATATATTTT. This encodes CASSPDTTGNTIYF.

This chain uses TRBV5-6 with TRBJ1-1; no definite D call. Between the trimmed V and J ends, which lost 0 bases and 0 bases, there was a span of 0 bases. This CDR3 contains 12 residues. CDR1 is SGHDT, CDR2 YYEEEE, per germline. The CDR3 DNA is TGTGCCAGCAGCTTGGTGAACACTGAAGCTTTCTTT. As protein: CASSLVNTEAFF.